This TCR beta chain was profiled in a study of cytomegalovirus exposure and HLA in healthy donors. Note on this clone: Its antigen remains unknown.

Separation from the approximately 710-subject first cohort characterized the roughly 120-subject validation cohort, to which the donors belonged. The data were produced by immunoSEQ multiplex PCR, yet TCRdb's version contains in-frame clones alone and is incomplete. The table shows about 170,000 clones, with about 90% occurring only once. Notes on the study in general: 150 or so TCR beta chains were listed as cytomegalovirus-associated. Diagnosis of cytomegalovirus status made by the classifier reportedly showed high specificity and sensitivity.

This CDR3 spans 12 amino acids. Germline CDR1 and CDR2: MNHNS and SASEGT. V gave up 11 bases and J gave up 2 bases, with 11 bases separating them. This chain uses TRBV6-1 with TRBJ2-3; no reliable D call. Sequences were obtained from PBMCs. This clonotype was obtained from a young man in good health and CMV-seropositive. CDR3 loop: CAGATVTDTQYF. Here the CDR3 DNA reads TGTGCCGGAGCTACCGTCACAGATACGCAGTATTTT.